The 20 T cell receptor beta chains below were found in one sample sequenced in a study of a mutant IDH1 vaccine in newly diagnosed glioma (dated by TCRdb to the early 2020s). Explained via the paper, the time point label denotes: baseline, week 1 (first vaccination visit). The meaning of the sample's treatment or condition label: pre-vaccination baseline after standard-of-care therapy. Libraries came from the immunoSEQ multiplex PCR assay. In its TCRdb copy, this immuneACCESS table keeps in-frame sequences only and misses some clones. Where compared with another copy, unresolved V genes explain less than half of these, and the others have no known cause. In this sample the table shows about 25,000 clones, approximately 93% of which occur a single time. 1.2% of the sample is taken by the ten largest. Source: PBMCs, taken from a glioma patient treated with radiotherapy, temozolomide or both. Receptors originate from a middle-aged man with glioma.

The genes are TRBV15 and TRBJ1-1; D is uncertain. The germline V gene has CDR1 LNHNV and CDR2 YYDKDF (reference sequence). Trimming cost V 2 bases and J 7 bases, with 14 bases left between them. This CDR3 has 14 amino acids. The DNA for the CDR3 is TGTGCCACCAGCAGATCCGGACCGGGTAGTGAAGCTTTCTTT. This codes for CATSRSGPGSEAFF.

This clone appeared a single time. The J gene is TRBJ2-1, the V gene TRBV6-4, with D perhaps matching TRBD2 (6 bases). V gave up 1 base and J gave up 8 bases, with 15 bases separating them. This CDR3 is 15 amino acids long. Germline values: CDR1 MRHNA, CDR2 SNTAGT. CDR3 DNA sequence: TGTGCCAGCAGTGACTACGGCGGGGTTAGGGATGAGCAGTTCTTC. Amino acids: CASSDYGGVRDEQFF.

The chain links TRBV29-1 to TRBJ2-4, with D maybe TRBD1 (7 bases). The length of the CDR3 is 14 residues. V was shortened by 4 bases and J by 3 bases, with 13 bases between the two germline ends. Germline V gives CDR1 SQVTM, CDR2 ANQGSEA. In DNA form, the CDR3 reads TGCAGCGTTGGGCGCGGGGACAGCAAAAACATTCAGTACTTC. Protein: CSVGRGDSKNIQYF. Based on the CDR3 plus reference TRBV29-1 and TRBJ2-4, the full variable domain is SAVISQKPSRDICQRGTSLTIQCQVDSQVTMMFWYRQQPGQSLTLIATANQGSEATYESGFVIDKFPISRPNLTFSTLTVSNMSPEDSSIYLCSVGRGDSKNIQYFGAGTRLSVL.

The CDR3 region is CASSLLQGGEQYF. The CDR3 bases are TGTGCCAGCAGCTTACTCCAGGGGGGTGAGCAGTACTTC. J is TRBJ2-7 and V is TRBV7-6; a weak D match, TRBD1 (7 bases). The CDR3 loop spans 13 amino acids. Between the trimmed V and J ends, which lost 2 bases and 7 bases, there was a span of 12 bases. CDR1 and CDR2 from the germline V gene are SGHVS and FNYEAQ. Using reference TRBV7-6 and TRBJ2-7 for the parts outside the CDR3, the full variable domain is GAGVSQSPRYKVTKRGQDVALRCDPISGHVSLYWYRQALGQGPEFLTYFNYEAQQDKSGLPNDRFSAERPEGSISTLTIQRTEQRDSAMYRCASSLLQGGEQYFGPGTRLTVT.

The V and J genes are TRBV29-1 and TRBJ2-7; tentatively, D is TRBD1 or TRBD2 (5 bases each). Germline values: CDR1 SQVTM, CDR2 ANQGSEA. This CDR3 is 12 amino acids long. Trimming removed 5 bases at V and 3 bases at J, with 11 bases between. CDR3 nucleotides: TGCAGCGTTTCAGGGAGTTACTACGAGCAGTACTTC. This sequence encodes CSVSGSYYEQYF.

The rearrangement links TRBV5-1 to TRBJ2-3, with D uncertain. The CDR3 spans 15 residues. Per the germline V gene, CDR1 is SGHRS and CDR2 is YFSETQ. Trimming took 0 bases from V and 0 from J, leaving 8 bases between them. CDR3 amino acids: CASSLARPSTDTQYF. CDR3 DNA sequence: TGCGCCAGCAGCTTGGCCCGGCCTAGCACAGATACGCAGTATTTT. The full variable domain, rest sourced from reference TRBV5-1 and TRBJ2-3, is KAGVTQTPRYLIKTRGQQVTLSCSPISGHRSVSWYQQTPGQGLQFLFEYFSETQRNKGNFPGRFSGRQFSNSRSEMNVSTLELGDSALYLCASSLARPSTDTQYFGPGTRLTVL.

J is TRBJ2-7 and V is TRBV19; D is undetermined. V dropped 6 bases and J dropped 6 bases, with 12 bases sitting between them. From germline, CDR1 is LNHDA and CDR2 SQIVND (reference sequence). The CDR3 contains 12 residues. The CDR3 sequence is CASSLATGEQYF. DNA for the CDR3: TGTGCCAGTAGCTTGGCCACTGGCGAGCAGTACTTC. Combining the CDR3 with reference TRBV19 and TRBJ2-7 gives the whole variable domain DGGITQSPKYLFRKEGQNVTLSCEQNLNHDAMYWYRQDPGQGLRLIYYSQIVNDFQKGDIAEGYSVSREKKESFPLTVTSAQKNPTAFYLCASSLATGEQYFGPGTRLTVT.

V and J are TRBV6-5 and TRBJ2-7, with D unclear. CDR3 length: 13 residues. Germline V gene sequence: CDR1 MNHEY, CDR2 SVGAGI. V dropped 1 base and J dropped 2 bases, with 6 bases sitting between them. Written as DNA, the CDR3 is TGTGCCAGCAGTTACTTGGCAGCCTACGAGCAGTACTTC. Its translation is CASSYLAAYEQYF.

V usage is TRBV11-2 and J usage is TRBJ2-5; D call uncertain. The V end lost 6 bases, the J end lost 5 bases, and 10 bases lay between the germline ends. The germline V gene has CDR1 SGHAT and CDR2 FQNNGV. The CDR3 is 12 amino acids. This chain's CDR3 is CASRGSRETQYF. Here the CDR3 DNA reads TGTGCCAGCAGAGGGTCGCGGGAGACCCAGTACTTC. Looking up the rest from reference TRBV11-2 and TRBJ2-5 gives the full variable domain: EAGVAQSPRYKIIEKRQSVAFWCNPISGHATLYWYQQILGQGPKLLIQFQNNGVVDDSQLPKDRFSAERLKGVDSTLKIQPAKLEDSAVYLCASRGSRETQYFGPGTRLLVL.

CDR3 residues: CASSVGGSVQETQYF. The CDR3 DNA sequence: TGTGCCAGCAGCGTAGGTGGTAGCGTCCAAGAGACCCAGTACTTC. This chain links TRBV9 with TRBJ2-5, with a possible D match to TRBD2 (5 bases). CDR3 length: 15 residues. Trimming stripped 0 bases from V and 1 base from J, with 10 bases between. Per germline, CDR1 SGDLS and CDR2 YYNGEE.

The chain employs TRBV6-6 and TRBJ2-7; 8 positions match TRBD1. Germline CDR1 reads MNHNY; CDR2 reads SVGAGI (reference sequence). The ends lost 6 bases at V and 2 bases at J; junction bases unmatched: 9. There are 15 residues in the CDR3. The DNA of the CDR3 is TGTGCCAGCAGGGACAGGGTTAAGGAGACCTACGAGCAGTACTTC. Amino acids: CASRDRVKETYEQYF.

The chain is built from TRBV5-1 and TRBJ2-7, with a possible D match to TRBD1 (5 bases). The CDR3 runs 16 residues. V was pared by 0 bases and J by 2 bases, with 15 bases between. CDR1 is SGHRS, CDR2 YFSETQ, per germline. The CDR3, as DNA: TGCGCCAGCAGCTTGGCCATTGGGGCGCCTACCTACGAGCAGTACTTC. Translating gives CASSLAIGAPTYEQYF. Looking up the rest from reference TRBV5-1 and TRBJ2-7 gives the full variable domain: KAGVTQTPRYLIKTRGQQVTLSCSPISGHRSVSWYQQTPGQGLQFLFEYFSETQRNKGNFPGRFSGRQFSNSRSEMNVSTLELGDSALYLCASSLAIGAPTYEQYFGPGTRLTVT.

The chain carries TRBV9 and TRBJ2-4, with D uncertain. There are 13 residues in the CDR3. Germline V lookup: CDR1 SGDLS, CDR2 YYNGEE. Trimming cost V 0 bases and J 5 bases, with 6 bases left between them. The CDR3 loop reads CASSVGTENIQYF. In nucleotides, the CDR3 is TGTGCCAGCAGCGTAGGAACAGAAAACATTCAGTACTTC.

The J gene is TRBJ2-7, the V gene TRBV7-3; D perhaps matches TRBD2 (6 bases). CDR3 length: 13 residues. The V gene lost 5 bases and the J gene lost 6 bases, with 14 bases spanning the gap. Germline V gene data show CDR1 as SGHTA and CDR2 as FQGTGA. The CDR3 reads CASSPGTLGEQYF. The CDR3 bases are TGTGCCAGCAGCCCTGGGACTCTGGGCGAGCAGTACTTC.

The chain joins TRBV11-2 to TRBJ2-7, with 11 bases identical to TRBD1. The CDR3 is 16 amino acids. V trimming: 1 base; J trimming: 1 base; junction bases outside the gene matches: 3. The germline gives CDR1 SGHAT, CDR2 FQNNGV. The CDR3 nucleotides are TGTGCCAGCAGCTTAGTGGGACAGGGGGTGTCCTACGAGCAGTACTTC. Protein product: CASSLVGQGVSYEQYF. The entire variable domain, with the rest obtained from reference TRBV11-2 and TRBJ2-7, is as follows: EAGVAQSPRYKIIEKRQSVAFWCNPISGHATLYWYQQILGQGPKLLIQFQNNGVVDDSQLPKDRFSAERLKGVDSTLKIQPAKLEDSAVYLCASSLVGQGVSYEQYFGPGTRLTVT.

The chain links TRBV5-1 to TRBJ2-5; D is uncertain. Trimming cost V 4 bases and J 1 base, with 8 bases left between them. This CDR3 is 13 amino acids long. Germline assignment: CDR1 SGHRS and CDR2 YFSETQ. The CDR3 here is CASSLRPQETQYF. DNA for the CDR3: TGCGCCAGCAGCCTCCGCCCCCAAGAGACCCAGTACTTC.

The V and J genes are TRBV30 and TRBJ1-5; no clear D. Per the germline V gene, CDR1 is GTSNPN and CDR2 is SVGIG (reference sequence). This CDR3 contains 12 residues. V was pared by 1 base and J by 3 bases, with 4 bases between. In DNA form, the CDR3 reads TGTGCCTGGAGTGGGCCCAATCAGCCCCAGCATTTT. Amino acids: CAWSGPNQPQHF.

This chain connects TRBV10-3 to TRBJ2-5; D perhaps matches TRBD2 (5 bases). V was shortened by 2 bases and J by 8 bases, with 15 bases between the two germline ends. The CDR3 consists of 14 residues. Germline V gives CDR1 ENHRY, CDR2 SYGVKD. DNA for the CDR3: TGTGCCATCAGTGAGCCGGACTCGGCCTTCACCCAGTACTTC. Amino acids: CAISEPDSAFTQYF.

This chain uses TRBV13 with TRBJ2-2; 9 positions agree with TRBD2. CDR3 length: 17 amino acids. V trimming: 0 bases; J trimming: 4 bases; junction bases outside the gene matches: 6. CDR1 is PRHDT, CDR2 FYEKMQ, per germline (reference sequence). CDR3 amino acids: CASSLGRLAVGTGELFF. CDR3 nucleotides: TGTGCCAGCAGCTTAGGCCGACTAGCGGTGGGCACCGGGGAGCTGTTTTTT.

V and J are TRBV7-9 and TRBJ1-1; D possibly corresponds to TRBD1 (5 bases). The germline CDR1 and CDR2 sequences are SEHNR and FQNEAQ (reference sequence). The CDR3 is made up of 12 amino acids. V lost 4 bases, J lost 9 bases, and 12 bases lay in between. CDR3 coding DNA: TGTGCCAGCAGCTACTGGGGGGGGAAAGCTTTCTTT. Its translation is CASSYWGGKAFF.